This T cell receptor (beta chain) was captured by sequencing in a study of regulatory T cells in long-lasting Graves disease. This sample's time point: persistent/refractory GD, antithyroid drugs over 5 years with positive TRAb. RNA isolated from PBMCs was used to make the TCR library. This clonotype was recorded at least ten times. To make TCR beta libraries, researchers used iRepertoire HTBI primers and Arm-PCR of CDR3 regions. In TCRdb, the multiplex PCR reads were re-called with MiXCR into one record per CDR3 protein. In the table there are about 340,000 distinct CDR3 sequences, less than 20% of which are singletons. The CDR3 extends over 17 amino acids. Trimming stripped 4 bases from V and 1 base from J, with 18 bases between. Germline CDR1 and CDR2: SGHDT and YYEEEE.

This clonotype was obtained from a female donor with Graves disease. This material consisted of peripheral blood mononuclear cells (PBMCs), taken when the disease was refractory, from a patient treated with antithyroid drugs. The rearrangement joins TRBV5-6 to TRBJ1-3; D might be TRBD1 (5 bases). The CDR3 sequence is CASSTMGRELSGNTIYF. The DNA of the CDR3 is TGTGCCAGCAGCACAATGGGACGGGAGCTATCTGGAAACACCATATATTTT.